This T cell receptor beta chain originates from a study of OX40 agonist ivuxolimab in advanced cancers. In the study overall: Patients received ivuxolimab, an agonistic anti-OX40 (CD134) antibody.

Sampled blood was obtained at baseline, cycle 4 day 1, and cycle 7 day 1. As regards this clone: What it binds is not known.

The protocol was immunoSEQ multiplex PCR, while the TCRdb copy is restricted to in-frame clones and leaves out a portion. The sample consists of more than 15,000 clones, more than 85% of them appearing once. V gave up 5 bases and J gave up 2 bases, with 13 bases separating them. The CDR3 runs to 14 residues. Per the germline V gene, CDR1 is MNHEY and CDR2 is SMNVEV (reference sequence). Regarding the study as a whole: Antigen targets of the expanded peripheral T cells went undetermined. At doses 0.1 to 3.0 mg/kg, CD4+ and CD8+ clones expanded.

The chain uses TRBV27 and TRBJ2-7, with D possibly TRBD1 on 6 matching bases. Sequenced material: CD4+ or CD8+ T cells sorted from blood, taken in a trial of the OX40 agonist ivuxolimab. This receptor was identified in an adult with an advanced solid tumor such as melanoma, head and neck, liver or kidney cancer. CDR3 loop: CASSPGHLTYEQYF. CDR3 sequence (DNA): TGTGCCAGCAGTCCGGGACATCTCACCTACGAGCAGTACTTC.